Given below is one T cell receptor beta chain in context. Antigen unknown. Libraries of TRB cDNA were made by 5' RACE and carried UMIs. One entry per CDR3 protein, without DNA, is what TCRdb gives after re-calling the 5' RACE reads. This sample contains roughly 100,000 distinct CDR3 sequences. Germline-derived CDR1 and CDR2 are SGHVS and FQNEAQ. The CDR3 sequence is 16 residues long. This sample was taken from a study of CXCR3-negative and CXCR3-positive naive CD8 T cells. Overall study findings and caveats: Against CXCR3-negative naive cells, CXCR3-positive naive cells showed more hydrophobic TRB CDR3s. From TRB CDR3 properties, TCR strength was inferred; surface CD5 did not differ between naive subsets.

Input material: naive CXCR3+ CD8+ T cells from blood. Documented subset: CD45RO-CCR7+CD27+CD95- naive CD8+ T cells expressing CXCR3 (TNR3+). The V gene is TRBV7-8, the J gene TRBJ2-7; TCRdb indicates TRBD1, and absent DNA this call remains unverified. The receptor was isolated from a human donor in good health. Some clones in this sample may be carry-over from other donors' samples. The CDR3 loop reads CASSLTGVPWGVEQYF.